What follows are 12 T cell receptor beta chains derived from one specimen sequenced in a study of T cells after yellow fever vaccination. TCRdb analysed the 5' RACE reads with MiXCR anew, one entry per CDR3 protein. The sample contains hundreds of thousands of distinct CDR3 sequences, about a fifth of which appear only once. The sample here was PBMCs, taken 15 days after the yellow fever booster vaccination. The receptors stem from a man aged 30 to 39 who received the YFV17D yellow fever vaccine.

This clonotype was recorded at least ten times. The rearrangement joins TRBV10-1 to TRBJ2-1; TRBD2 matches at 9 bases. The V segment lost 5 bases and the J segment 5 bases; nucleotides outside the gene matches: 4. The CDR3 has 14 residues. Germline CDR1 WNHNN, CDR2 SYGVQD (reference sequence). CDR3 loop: CASSLAGPNNEQFF. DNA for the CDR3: TGCGCCAGCAGTCTAGCGGGACCCAACAATGAGCAGTTCTTC.

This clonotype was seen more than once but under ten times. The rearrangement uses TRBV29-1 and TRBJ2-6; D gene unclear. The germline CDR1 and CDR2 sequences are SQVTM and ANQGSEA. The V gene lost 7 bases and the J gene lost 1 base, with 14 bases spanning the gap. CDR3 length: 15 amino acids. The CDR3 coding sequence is TGCAGCGCACTCTCTGACACTTCTGGGGCCAACGTCCTGACTTTC. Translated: CSALSDTSGANVLTF.

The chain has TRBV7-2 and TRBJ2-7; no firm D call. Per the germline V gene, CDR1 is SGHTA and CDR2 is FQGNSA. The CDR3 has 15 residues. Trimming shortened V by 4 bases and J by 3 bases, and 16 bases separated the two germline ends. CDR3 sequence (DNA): TGTGCCAGCAGCTCATGGGCCGCTCCCAACTACGAGCAGTACTTC. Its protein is CASSSWAAPNYEQYF.

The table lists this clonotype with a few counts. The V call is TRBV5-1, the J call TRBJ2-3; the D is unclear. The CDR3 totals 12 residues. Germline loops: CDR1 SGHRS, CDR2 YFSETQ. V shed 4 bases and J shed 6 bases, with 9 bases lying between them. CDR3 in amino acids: CASSTHLDTQYF. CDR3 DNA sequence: TGCGCCAGCAGCACCCACTTGGATACGCAGTATTTT.

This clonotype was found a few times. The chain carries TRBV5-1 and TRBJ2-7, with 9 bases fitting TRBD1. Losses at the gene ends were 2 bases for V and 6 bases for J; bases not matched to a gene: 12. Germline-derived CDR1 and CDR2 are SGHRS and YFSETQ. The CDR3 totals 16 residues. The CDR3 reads CASSLTGTGNLGEQYF. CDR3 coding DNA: TGCGCCAGCAGCTTAACCGGGACAGGGAATCTGGGCGAGCAGTACTTC.

The CDR3, as DNA: TGCGCCAGCAGCCAAGCTCACGAGCGGGGAACTGGGGCCAACGTCCTGACTTTC. Its translation: CASSQAHERGTGANVLTF. This sequence joins TRBV4-3 and TRBJ2-6; 7 nucleotides align to TRBD2. Germline values: CDR1 LGHNA, CDR2 YSLEER. J was trimmed by 2 bases and V by 1 base; bases with no gene match: 8. This CDR3 region has 18 residues.

CDR3 sequence reads: CAGPGTGLETQYF. CDR3 DNA sequence: TGCGCCGGTCCGGGGACGGGCCTTGAGACCCAGTACTTC. The rearrangement links TRBV10-1 to TRBJ2-5, with D perhaps being TRBD1 or TRBD2 (5 bases each). The CDR3 length is 13 residues. V lost 11 bases to trimming and J lost 5 bases, with 18 bases between them. Germline V gene lookup returns CDR1 WNHNN and CDR2 SYGVQD (reference sequence).

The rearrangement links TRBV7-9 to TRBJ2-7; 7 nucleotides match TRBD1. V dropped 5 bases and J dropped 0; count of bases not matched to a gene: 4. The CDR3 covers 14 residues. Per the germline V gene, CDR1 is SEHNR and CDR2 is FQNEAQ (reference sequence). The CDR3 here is CASSTGQVSYEQYF. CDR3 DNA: TGTGCCAGCAGCACAGGACAGGTCTCCTACGAGCAGTACTTC.

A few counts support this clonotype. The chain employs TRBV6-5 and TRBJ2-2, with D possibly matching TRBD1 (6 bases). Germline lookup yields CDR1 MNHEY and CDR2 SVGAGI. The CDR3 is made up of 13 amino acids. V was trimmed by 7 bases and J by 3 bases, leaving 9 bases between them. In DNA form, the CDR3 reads TGTGCCAGCACCAGGGGTGACACCGGGGAGCTGTTTTTT. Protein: CASTRGDTGELFF.

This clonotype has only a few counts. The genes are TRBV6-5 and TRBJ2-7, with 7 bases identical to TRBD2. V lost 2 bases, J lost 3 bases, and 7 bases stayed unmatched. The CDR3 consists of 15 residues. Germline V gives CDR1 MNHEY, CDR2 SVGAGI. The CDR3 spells CASSYRREDRYEQYF. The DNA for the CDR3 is TGTGCCAGCAGTTACCGCCGGGAGGACCGCTACGAGCAGTACTTC.

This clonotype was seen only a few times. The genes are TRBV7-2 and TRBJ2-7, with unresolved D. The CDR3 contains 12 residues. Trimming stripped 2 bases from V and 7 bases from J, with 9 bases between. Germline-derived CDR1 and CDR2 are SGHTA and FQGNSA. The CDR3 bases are TGTGCCAGCAGCTTATCCGTCGGGGAGCAGTACTTC. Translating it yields CASSLSVGEQYF.

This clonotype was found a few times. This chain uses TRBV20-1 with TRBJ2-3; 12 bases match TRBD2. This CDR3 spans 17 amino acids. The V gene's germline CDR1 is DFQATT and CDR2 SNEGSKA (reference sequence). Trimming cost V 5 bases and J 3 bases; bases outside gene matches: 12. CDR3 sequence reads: CSALRTSGTAGTDTQYF. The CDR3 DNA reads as TGCAGTGCTTTGAGGACTAGCGGGACTGCGGGTACAGATACGCAGTATTTT.